These 17 T cell receptor beta chains were all obtained from the same sample, sequenced in a study of human T cells and chemical hapten exposure. A single record per CDR3 protein comes from TCRdb applying MiXCR to the RACE reads. The profile shows 50,000 to 65,000 distinct CDR3 sequences, 8.5% to 10% of them singletons. Sample time point: pre-sensitization, week 0. As for treatment: therapeutic diphenylcyclopropenone sensitization with weekly scalp DPC. The material sequenced was whole blood, taken in connection with sensitization to the hapten diphenylcyclopropenone (DPC). The receptors were sampled from a middle-aged woman with alopecia areata. Some clones in this sample may be carry-over from other donors' samples.

This clonotype was observed many times. This chain uses TRBV5-8 with TRBJ2-5, with 7 bases aligning to TRBD1. This CDR3 has 15 residues. Trimming took 1 base from V and 0 from J; bases not matched to a gene: 3. Germline CDR1 and CDR2: SGHTS and YDEGEE. For the CDR3, the DNA is TGTGCCAGCAGCTTGAGGGACAGCGACCAAGAGACCCAGTACTTC. Translating gives CASSLRDSDQETQYF. The full variable domain, with the rest looked up from reference TRBV5-8 and TRBJ2-5, is EAGVTQSPTHLIKTRGQQATLRCSPISGHTSVYWYQQALGLGLQFLLWYDEGEERNRGNFPPRFSGRQFPNYSSELNVNALELEDSALYLCASSLRDSDQETQYFGPGTRLLVL.

The table lists this clonotype with many counts. The rearrangement links TRBV5-1 to TRBJ2-3; D is unresolved. With 0 bases removed from V and 9 bases from J, the gap between germline ends came to 8 bases. CDR1 is SGHRS, CDR2 YFSETQ, per germline. This CDR3 spans 12 amino acids. The CDR3 sequence: CASSLGEPTQYF. Here the CDR3 DNA reads TGCGCCAGCAGCTTGGGGGAACCCACGCAGTATTTT.

There are many counts of this clonotype. The CDR3 region has the DNA TGCGCCAGCAGCCAAGATCGCGGGGGGCCCTACAATGAGCAGTTCTTC. Its protein is CASSQDRGGPYNEQFF. This chain joins TRBV4-3 and TRBJ2-1; TRBD2 aligns across 8 bases. Germline V CDR1 and CDR2: LGHNA, YSLEER. The CDR3 sequence is 16 residues long. V dropped 0 bases and J dropped 2; count of bases not matched to a gene: 3.

This clonotype has just a few counts. The chain links TRBV6-5 to TRBJ2-7, with D perhaps being TRBD1 or TRBD2 (6 bases each). Germline CDR1 MNHEY, CDR2 SVGAGI. This CDR3 has 14 amino acids. Trimming shortened V by 0 bases and J by 4 bases, and 10 bases separated the two germline ends. CDR3 DNA sequence: TGTGCCAGCAGTTACTCAGGGGGGCCGTACGAGCAGTACTTC. This translates into CASSYSGGPYEQYF.

The genes are TRBV2 and TRBJ2-1; TRBD2 matches 8 bases. CDR1 and CDR2 from the germline V gene are SNHLY and FYNNEI. The CDR3 has 13 residues. J was trimmed by 9 bases and V by 4 bases; bases with no gene match: 5. CDR3 bases: TGTGCCAGCAGTGCGCTAAGCGGGGGTGAGCAGTTCTTC. Its protein product is CASSALSGGEQFF.

This clonotype was recorded at least ten times. V usage is TRBV7-9 and J usage is TRBJ2-1, with 7 bases identical to TRBD1. The J segment lost 4 bases and the V segment lost 6 bases, leaving 3 bases of the junction unmatched. Germline-derived CDR1 and CDR2 are SEHNR and FQNEAQ (reference sequence). The CDR3 contains 13 residues. CDR3 bases: TGTGCCAGCAGGAAGGGACAGTACAATGAGCAGTTCTTC. It yields the protein CASRKGQYNEQFF.

This clonotype was observed many times. The junction and the germline gene differ at one end; a read error may be behind it. The chain recombines TRBV7-6 with TRBJ2-7; 7 bases line up with TRBD1. The length of the CDR3 is 13 residues. Germline assignment: CDR1 SGHVS and CDR2 FNYEAQ. The CDR3 loop reads CASSLAGDRESFF. For the CDR3, the DNA is TGTGCCAGCAGCTTAGCCGGGGACAGAGAGAGTTTCTTC.

The chain is built from TRBV20-1 and TRBJ1-1, with D perhaps TRBD1 (5 bases). CDR1 is DFQATT and CDR2 is SNEGSKA in the germline V gene (reference sequence). This CDR3 has 16 residues. Trimming cost V 1 base and J 0 bases, with 15 bases left between them. The CDR3 reads CSARALGRGLNTEAFF. CDR3 DNA sequence: TGCAGTGCTAGAGCCTTAGGGCGGGGCCTGAACACTGAAGCTTTCTTT.

V is TRBV12-3 or TRBV12-4 and J is TRBJ2-3, with 9 nucleotides matching TRBD2. The CDR3 has 13 amino acids. The ends lost 5 bases at V and 5 bases at J; junction bases unmatched: 2. The CDR3 DNA reads TGTGCCAGCAGTGGTAGCGGGGGAGATACGCAGTATTTT. As protein: CASSGSGGDTQYF.

This clonotype was detected only a few times. This rearrangement joins TRBV5-1 to TRBJ1-3; TRBD1 aligns across 8 bases. The germline gives CDR1 SGHRS, CDR2 YFSETQ. V was pared by 3 bases and J by 2 bases, with 4 bases of the junction left unmatched. The length of the CDR3 is 15 residues. The CDR3 DNA sequence: TGCGCCAGCAGCTCCAAACAGGGGGCTGGAAACACCATATATTTT. Translation gives CASSSKQGAGNTIYF. The full variable domain, in which reference TRBV5-1 and TRBJ1-3 provide the parts outside the CDR3, is KAGVTQTPRYLIKTRGQQVTLSCSPISGHRSVSWYQQTPGQGLQFLFEYFSETQRNKGNFPGRFSGRQFSNSRSEMNVSTLELGDSALYLCASSSKQGAGNTIYFGEGSWLTVV.

This clonotype appeared many times. This chain joins TRBV18 and TRBJ1-1; D gene uncertain. The ends were cut back, 3 bases at V and 1 base at J, with 12 bases in the middle. Germline V gives CDR1 KGHSH, CDR2 LQKENI. The CDR3 extends over 15 amino acids. The CDR3 nucleotides read TGTGCCAGCTCACCCCCGCGGCTTGCGAACACTGAAGCTTTCTTT. This gives the protein CASSPPRLANTEAFF.

At least ten counts were recorded for this clonotype. The chain joins TRBV6-6 to TRBJ2-2; D is possibly TRBD2 (5 bases). The germline gives CDR1 MNHNY, CDR2 SVGAGI (reference sequence). The CDR3 consists of 14 residues. Trimming stripped 6 bases from V and 0 bases from J, with 8 bases between. CDR3 protein: CASRKDSNTGELFF. The CDR3 region has the DNA TGTGCCAGCAGAAAGGACTCGAACACCGGGGAGCTGTTTTTT.

This clonotype was detected many times. This chain joins TRBV9 and TRBJ1-1, with D perhaps matching TRBD1 (5 bases). CDR1 and CDR2 (germline): SGDLS, YYNGEE. The CDR3 has 15 residues. V shed 4 bases and J shed 1 base, with 14 bases lying between them. In DNA, the CDR3 is TGTGCCAGCAGCCGGGACGGACAACCGAACACTGAAGCTTTCTTT. This gives the protein CASSRDGQPNTEAFF.

The CDR3: CASSSGQVSNQPQHF. In DNA, the CDR3 is TGTGCCAGCAGTTCGGGACAGGTTAGCAATCAGCCCCAGCATTTT. This sequence joins TRBV6-6 and TRBJ1-5; 8 nucleotides agree with TRBD1. Trimming cost V 4 bases and J 0 bases; bases outside gene matches: 2. Germline V CDR1 and CDR2: MNHNY, SVGAGI (reference sequence). The CDR3 is 15 residues long.

This clonotype came up many times. The rearrangement links TRBV20-1 to TRBJ1-5; TRBD1 matches at 7 bases. CDR3 size: 15 residues. With 5 bases clipped from V and 3 bases from J, the junction kept 10 bases outside the gene matches. The V gene's germline CDR1 is DFQATT and CDR2 SNEGSKA (reference sequence). This CDR3 is CSALATGRVNQPQHF. The CDR3 nucleotides are TGCAGTGCTCTCGCGACAGGGAGGGTCAATCAGCCCCAGCATTTT.

This clonotype was detected many times. This chain uses TRBV28 with TRBJ1-3, with D possibly matching TRBD1 (5 bases). This CDR3 spans 15 amino acids. The germline V gene encodes CDR1 MDHEN and CDR2 SYDVKM. Trimming removed 8 bases from V and 0 bases from J, with 14 bases in between. DNA of the CDR3: TGTGCCAGCGCCTTCGCAGGGTACTCTGGAAACACCATATATTTT. It specifies CASAFAGYSGNTIYF.

At least ten counts were recorded for this clonotype. This chain connects TRBV18 to TRBJ2-4; D uncertain. Per germline, CDR1 KGHSH and CDR2 LQKENI. With 5 bases removed from V and 0 bases from J, the gap between germline ends came to 5 bases. The CDR3 runs 13 residues. The CDR3 reads CASSSLAKNIQYF. In nucleotides, the CDR3 is TGTGCCAGCTCAAGTCTAGCCAAAAACATTCAGTACTTC.